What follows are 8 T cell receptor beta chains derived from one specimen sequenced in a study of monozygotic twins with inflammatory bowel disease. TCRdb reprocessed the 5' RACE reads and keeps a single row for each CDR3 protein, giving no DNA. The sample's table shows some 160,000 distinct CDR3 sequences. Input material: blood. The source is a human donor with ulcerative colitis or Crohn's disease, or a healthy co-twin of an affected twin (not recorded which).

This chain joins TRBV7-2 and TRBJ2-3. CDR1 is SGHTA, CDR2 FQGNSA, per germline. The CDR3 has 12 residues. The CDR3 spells CASSRYTDTQYF.

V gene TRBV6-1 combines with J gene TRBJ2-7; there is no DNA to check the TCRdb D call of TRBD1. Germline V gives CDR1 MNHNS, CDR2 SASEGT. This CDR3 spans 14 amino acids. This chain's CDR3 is CASGGQRISYEQYF.

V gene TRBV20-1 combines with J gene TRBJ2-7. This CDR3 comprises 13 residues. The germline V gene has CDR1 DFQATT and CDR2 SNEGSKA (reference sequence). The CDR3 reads CSAISSQAYEQYF.

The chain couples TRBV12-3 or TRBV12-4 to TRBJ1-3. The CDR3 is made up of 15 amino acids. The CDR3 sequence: CASSLEDSSGNTIYF.

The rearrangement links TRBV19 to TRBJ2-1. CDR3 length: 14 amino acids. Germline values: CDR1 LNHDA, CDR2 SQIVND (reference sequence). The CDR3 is CASSISGPYNEQFF.

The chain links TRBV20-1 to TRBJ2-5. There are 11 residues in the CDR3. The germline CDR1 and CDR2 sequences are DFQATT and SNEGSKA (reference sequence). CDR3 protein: CSASVQETQYF.

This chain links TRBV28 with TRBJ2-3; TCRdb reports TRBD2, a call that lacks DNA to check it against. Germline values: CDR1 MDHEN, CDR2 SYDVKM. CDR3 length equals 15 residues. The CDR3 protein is CASSFRLAGTDTQYF.

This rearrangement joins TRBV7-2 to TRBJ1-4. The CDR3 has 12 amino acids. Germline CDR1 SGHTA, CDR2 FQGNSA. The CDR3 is CASSLEGLKLFF.